This entry lists 2 T cell receptor beta chains sequenced from one sample in a study of blood T cell repertoires in COVID-19 (dated by TCRdb to the early 2020s). Library creation used the immunoSEQ multiplex PCR assay. What TCRdb holds here is the immuneACCESS table cut down to in-frame rearrangements. Part of the clones is not present; checked against another copy, under half of the missing clones reflect an unresolved V gene, and the others are unexplained. A total of about 160,000 clones appear in this sample, around 80% of them only once. The ten largest clones represent roughly 9.5% of the sample. Sequencing used peripheral blood. The source of these receptors is a woman over 75 with active or convalescent COVID-19.

This clone was counted only a few times. The chain couples TRBV19 to TRBJ2-1, with 9 bases lining up with TRBD1. The CDR3 spans 15 residues. Germline values: CDR1 LNHDA, CDR2 SQIVND (reference sequence). After removal of 5 bases from V and 5 bases from J, the junction contained 7 bases not matched to a gene. The CDR3 nucleotides are TGTGCCAGTAGTCTCTCCGGGACAGGGAACAATGAGCAGTTCTTC. It yields the protein CASSLSGTGNNEQFF.

The chain is built from TRBV20-1 and TRBJ1-1; no definite D call. The V and J ends lost 3 bases and 2 bases respectively, with 10 bases between them. Germline V gene sequence: CDR1 DFQATT, CDR2 SNEGSKA (reference sequence). The CDR3 sequence is 13 residues long. The CDR3 reads CSASFQANTEAFF. The CDR3 DNA reads TGCAGTGCTAGTTTTCAGGCCAACACTGAAGCTTTCTTT.